This T cell receptor beta chain was recovered during a study of identical twins. This clonotype has a handful of counts. TCRdb independently ran MiXCR on the 5' RACE reads; one entry per CDR3 protein. The repertoire consists of approximately 220,000 distinct CDR3 sequences, with approximately 6.8% occurring once and the leading ten covering 5% to 6%. Trimming removed 0 bases at V and 0 bases at J, with 18 bases between. This CDR3 is 18 amino acids long. Germline V gene data show CDR1 as DFQATT and CDR2 as SNEGSKA (reference sequence). A further study also used this sample, focusing on yellow fever vaccine responses in identical twins. From that second work: Twins' T cell vaccine responses reportedly looked partly convergent, partly personalized.

This chain joins TRBV20-1 and TRBJ2-1; D may be TRBD2 (6 bases). This sequence was found in a young woman in good health. The sample was CD8+ T cells sorted from blood. In nucleotides, the CDR3 is TGCAGTGCTAGAGATGACGACGGGGGAAGTATCTCCTACAATGAGCAGTTCTTC. Encoded protein: CSARDDDGGSISYNEQFF.